The T cell receptor beta chain described here comes from a study of T cells after yellow fever vaccination. Comment on this clonotype: Its target is unknown.

General study findings and limits: At less than 97% for CD4 and 88% for CD8, most primary-vaccination clones showed up again after the booster.

The V segment lost 4 bases and the J segment 6 bases; nucleotides outside the gene matches: 9. The CDR3 totals 15 residues. Germline V CDR1 and CDR2: SGHTA, FQGNSA. UMIs were added to TCR cDNA along with a universal primer site when it was made by 5'RACE template switching. TCRdb redid the calling of the 5' RACE reads with MiXCR, one entry per CDR3 protein. Among 250,000 to 350,000 distinct CDR3 sequences listed, roughly 4.3% were seen once. Sequences were derived from PBMCs, sampled 15 days after the yellow fever booster vaccination. The clonotype was recovered from a man in his late teens or twenties who received the YFV17D yellow fever vaccine. The genes are TRBV7-2 and TRBJ2-1, with TRBD2 matching over 7 bases. CDR3 sequence (DNA): TGTGCCAGCAGCTCGAGCGGGGCCCGGAGCAATGAGCAGTTCTTC. It encodes CASSSSGARSNEQFF.